The rows below give T cell receptor beta chains drawn from one sample of a study of blood T cell repertoires in COVID-19. Repertoires were generated with immunoSEQ multiplex PCR, while TCRdb's copy carries only in-frame clones and drops some. In the table there are roughly 290,000 clones, around 81% of which are singletons. The sample taken for sequencing was peripheral blood. These receptors all stem from a woman aged 50 to 60 with active or convalescent COVID-19. The CDR3 runs from the conserved cysteine through the conserved F or W. D genes are given only for firm matches. Where a row states a size, it is once, few, many or the class of an expanded clone; other rows omit it.

NA,TRBV28,TRBJ2-3,once,CASKTPGGTDTQYF,TGTGCCAGCAAAACCCCGGGAGGCACAGATACGCAGTATTTT
NA,TRBV6-2/TRBV6-3,TRBJ2-1,once,CASSYPQRQYNEQFF,TGTGCCAGCAGTTACCCCCAGCGCCAGTACAATGAGCAGTTCTTC
TRBD2,TRBV5-4,TRBJ2-2,few,CASSLTSGSSGELFF,TGTGCCAGCAGCTTGACTAGCGGGAGTTCCGGGGAGCTGTTTTTT
NA,TRBV7-9,TRBJ1-6,NA,CASSWTGSSGSPLHF,TGTGCCAGCAGCTGGACGGGCTCTTCGGGGTCACCCCTCCACTTT
NA,TRBV24-1,TRBJ2-7,NA,CATSDSLRSGEQYF,TGTGCCACCAGTGATTCTCTGCGGTCCGGCGAGCAGTACTTC
NA,TRBV5-8,TRBJ1-6,NA,CASSFRRQYNSPLHF,TGTGCCAGCAGCTTTCGCAGACAGTATAATTCACCCCTCCACTTT
NA,TRBV30,TRBJ1-1,NA,CAWKVGRREAFF,TGTGCCTGGAAGGTGGGGCGTCGAGAAGCTTTCTTT
TRBD2,TRBV5-1,TRBJ2-7,NA,CASSLAGLAGNEQYF,TGCGCCAGCAGCTTGGCCGGCCTAGCGGGAAACGAGCAGTACTTC
TRBD1,TRBV7-2,TRBJ1-5,NA,CASSLDGRGQGPQHF,TGTGCCAGCAGCTTAGATGGCAGGGGGCAGGGACCCCAGCATTTT
TRBD1,TRBV7-9,TRBJ1-4,few,CASSPWTGQNEKLFF,TGTGCCAGCAGCCCTTGGACAGGGCAAAATGAAAAACTGTTTTTT
NA,TRBV2,TRBJ1-1,NA,CASALTRWGEAFF,TGTGCCAGCGCCCTCACTAGGTGGGGTGAAGCTTTCTTT
NA,TRBV28,TRBJ2-7,NA,CASSSKFVLLYDEQYF,TGTGCCAGCAGTTCCAAGTTCGTCCTATTATACGACGAGCAGTACTTC
TRBD2,TRBV9,TRBJ2-1,NA,CASSVTSGFGYEQFF,TGTGCCAGCAGCGTAACTAGCGGGTTCGGTTATGAGCAGTTCTTC
TRBD2,TRBV3-1/TRBV3-2,TRBJ2-7,NA,CASSRGGNEQYF,TGTGCCAGCAGCCGGGGGGGGAACGAGCAGTACTTC
NA,TRBV30,TRBJ1-2,NA,CASVVREHYGYTF,TGTGCCTCCGTAGTGCGGGAACACTATGGCTACACCTTC
NA,TRBV19,TRBJ2-7,few,CASSISSTSYEQYF,TGTGCCAGTAGTATTTCTTCAACTTCCTACGAGCAGTACTTC
TRBD2,TRBV19,TRBJ2-2,NA,CASRAGTSGSSWDTGELFF,TGTGCCAGTAGGGCCGGGACTAGCGGGAGTAGTTGGGACACCGGGGAGCTGTTTTTT
NA,TRBV2,TRBJ2-2,once,CASSVPSENTGELFF,TGTGCCAGCAGTGTACCTAGCGAGAACACCGGGGAGCTGTTTTTT
TRBD2,TRBV7-9,TRBJ2-5,NA,CASSLGAGGETQYF,TGTGCCAGCAGCTTAGGGGCGGGGGGGGAGACCCAGTACTTC
TRBD1,TRBV28,TRBJ2-6,NA,CASSSHHRGGGANVLTF,TGTGCCAGCAGTTCCCACCACAGGGGCGGTGGGGCCAACGTCCTGACTTTC
NA,TRBV7-8,TRBJ1-1,NA,CASSLAGAWVTEAFF,TGTGCCAGCAGCTTAGCGGGAGCTTGGGTCACTGAAGCTTTCTTT
NA,TRBV5-6,TRBJ2-7,NA,CASRSSGEQYF,TGTGCCAGCAGAAGCTCTGGCGAGCAGTACTTC
TRBD1,TRBV7-9,TRBJ1-5,NA,CASSSDRASNQPQHF,TGTGCCAGCAGTTCCGACAGGGCTAGCAATCAGCCCCAGCATTTT
NA,TRBV27,TRBJ1-1,NA,CASRHDMNTEAFF,TGTGCCAGCAGGCACGACATGAACACTGAAGCTTTCTTT
NA,TRBV6-6,TRBJ1-2,few,CASSRNRGSYGYTF,TGTGCCAGCAGCAGGAATCGGGGTAGCTATGGCTACACCTTC
NA,TRBV5-1,TRBJ1-1,NA,CASALSLTTEAFF,TGCGCCAGCGCTCTAAGTCTCACCACTGAAGCTTTCTTT
TRBD1,TRBV18,TRBJ2-6,NA,CASSDRDRSSGANVLTF,TGTGCCAGCTCCGACCGGGACAGGAGCTCTGGGGCCAACGTCCTGACTTTC
NA,TRBV7-9,TRBJ1-1,NA,CASSLGGHTEAFF,TGTGCCAGCAGCTTAGGAGGGCACACTGAAGCTTTCTTT
TRBD2,TRBV5-1,TRBJ2-1,NA,CASSPPGTSGGDNEQFF,TGCGCCAGCAGCCCCCCGGGGACTAGCGGGGGTGACAATGAGCAGTTCTTC
NA,TRBV5-1,TRBJ1-2,NA,CASSPGRGGYTF,TGCGCCAGCAGCCCCGGGAGGGGTGGCTACACCTTC
NA,TRBV28,TRBJ1-6,NA,CASSWRVRNSPLHF,TGTGCCAGCAGTTGGAGGGTGAGGAATTCACCCCTCCACTTT
TRBD2,TRBV5-1,TRBJ2-3,NA,CASSPGLAGGPAQYF,TGCGCCAGCAGCCCGGGACTAGCGGGAGGGCCCGCGCAGTATTTT
NA,TRBV6-1,TRBJ2-2,NA,CASSEVIDRKYTGELFF,TGTGCCAGCAGTGAAGTCATTGACAGGAAGTACACCGGGGAGCTGTTTTTT
NA,TRBV7-8,TRBJ2-7,NA,CASSDTPTYEQYF,TGTGCCAGCAGCGACACTCCCACCTACGAGCAGTACTTC
NA,TRBV3-1/TRBV3-2,TRBJ1-2,few,CASSQGAMVNYGYTF,TGTGCCAGCAGCCAAGGGGCAATGGTTAACTATGGCTACACCTTC
NA,TRBV3-1/TRBV3-2,TRBJ1-2,NA,CASSQRLEPYGYTF,TGTGCCAGCAGCCAAAGGTTGGAGCCCTATGGCTACACCTTC
NA,TRBV3-1/TRBV3-2,TRBJ1-2,NA,CASNMDSKDNGYTF,TGTGCCAGCAATATGGACAGCAAAGATAATGGCTACACCTTC
TRBD2,TRBV9,TRBJ2-3,NA,CASSVGTSEITDTQYF,TGTGCCAGCAGCGTAGGGACTAGCGAGATCACAGATACGCAGTATTTT
NA,TRBV3-1/TRBV3-2,TRBJ2-5,NA,CASSQNRARQETQYF,TGTGCCAGCAGCCAAAACAGGGCACGGCAAGAGACCCAGTACTTC
TRBD1,TRBV24-1,TRBJ2-5,NA,CATSDPIETGGQETQYF,TGTGCCACCAGTGATCCCATAGAGACAGGGGGCCAAGAGACCCAGTACTTC
NA,TRBV12-3/TRBV12-4,TRBJ1-4,NA,CASSLGGRFLFF,TGTGCCAGCAGTTTGGGGGGAAGGTTCCTGTTTTTT
TRBD2,TRBV10-3,TRBJ2-3,NA,CAISESTPSGSTDTQYF,TGTGCCATCAGTGAGTCGACGCCTAGCGGGAGCACAGATACGCAGTATTTT
NA,TRBV12-3/TRBV12-4,TRBJ1-3,NA,CASSLGGDPIYF,TGTGCCAGCAGTCTTGGAGGGGACCCCATATATTTT
TRBD2,TRBV6-5,TRBJ2-2,NA,CASSRLAGAAGELFF,TGTGCCAGCAGCCGACTAGCGGGAGCTGCCGGGGAGCTGTTTTTT
TRBD2,TRBV7-9,TRBJ2-3,NA,CASSRLAGATDTQYF,TGTGCCAGCAGCCGACTAGCGGGAGCCACAGATACGCAGTATTTT
TRBD1,TRBV18,TRBJ1-1,NA,CASLPTGDTEAFF,TGTGCCAGCTTACCGACAGGGGACACTGAAGCTTTCTTT
TRBD1,TRBV6-5,TRBJ1-4,NA,CASALTGGNEKLFF,TGTGCCAGCGCCCTGACAGGGGGTAATGAAAAACTGTTTTTT
NA,TRBV5-1,TRBJ2-5,NA,CASSLFPVQETQYF,TGCGCCAGCAGCTTGTTCCCAGTTCAAGAGACCCAGTACTTC
NA,TRBV4-2,TRBJ1-1,NA,CASSPRTSRRKNTEAFF,TGTGCCAGCAGCCCCCGGACTTCCCGCAGGAAGAACACTGAAGCTTTCTTT
TRBD1,TRBV5-5,TRBJ2-7,NA,CASSLLGQSPYEQYF,TGTGCCAGCAGCTTGCTGGGACAGAGTCCCTACGAGCAGTACTTC
NA,TRBV30,TRBJ1-2,NA,CAWRMGGVSYGYTF,TGTGCCTGGAGGATGGGGGGGGTGAGCTATGGCTACACCTTC
NA,TRBV2,TRBJ1-5,NA,CASSGLTSGEHF,TGTGCCAGCAGTGGGCTCACAAGCGGGGAGCATTTT
TRBD1,TRBV7-9,TRBJ1-2,NA,CASSEDRAGLGYTF,TGTGCCAGCAGCGAGGACAGGGCCGGCTTAGGCTACACCTTC
TRBD1,TRBV5-6,TRBJ2-1,NA,CASSLTGANEQFF,TGTGCCAGCAGCTTGACAGGGGCCAATGAGCAGTTCTTC
TRBD1,TRBV19,TRBJ1-1,NA,CATDRAWGTEAFF,TGTGCCACCGACAGGGCCTGGGGCACTGAAGCTTTCTTT
NA,TRBV18,TRBJ1-1,NA,CASSPFSGTEAFF,TGTGCCAGCTCACCTTTTTCAGGGACTGAAGCTTTCTTT
NA,TRBV30,TRBJ1-3,NA,CAWNAAFSGNTIYF,TGTGCCTGGAATGCGGCCTTCTCTGGAAACACCATATATTTT
NA,TRBV19,TRBJ2-1,many,CASSRTGLVLNEQFF,TGTGCCAGTAGTAGAACAGGTTTGGTCCTCAATGAGCAGTTCTTC
TRBD1,TRBV4-2,TRBJ1-1,NA,CASRPDRGETEAFF,TGTGCCAGCAGACCGGACAGGGGGGAAACTGAAGCTTTCTTT